The 6 T cell receptor beta chains below all came from one sample that was sequenced in a study of shared clonotypes between healthy human individuals. CD45RO-negative CD8 cells positively selected for CCR7 made up the naive population, which excluded terminally differentiated effector memory CD45RA+ cells. The method was immunoSEQ multiplex PCR; TCRdb's version includes in-frame clones alone and lacks a portion of them. The sample includes around 2.1 million clones, 85% to 95% of them seen just once. The source material was naive CD8+ T cells from PBMCs. The receptors derive from a man younger than 35 in good health. Some clones in this sample may be carry-over from other donors' samples.

V is TRBV9 and J is TRBJ2-5; 7 bases are shared with TRBD2. Germline trimming cut 0 bases from V and 5 bases from J; bases unmatched to any gene: 7. CDR3 length: 15 residues. Looked up from germline, CDR1 is SGDLS and CDR2 is YYNGEE. The CDR3 region is CASSVAAGARETQYF. DNA of the CDR3: TGTGCCAGCAGCGTAGCGGCGGGAGCTCGGGAGACCCAGTACTTC.

The chain carries TRBV11-2 and TRBJ1-1, with 8 bases lining up with TRBD1. The germline gives CDR1 SGHAT, CDR2 FQNNGV. After removal of 5 bases from V and 6 bases from J, the junction contained 8 bases not matched to a gene. The CDR3 runs to 14 residues. The CDR3 spells CASSARQGRAEAFF. Written as DNA, the CDR3 is TGTGCCAGCAGCGCCCGACAGGGGAGGGCTGAAGCTTTCTTT. Full variable domain (remainder filled in from reference TRBV11-2 and TRBJ1-1): EAGVAQSPRYKIIEKRQSVAFWCNPISGHATLYWYQQILGQGPKLLIQFQNNGVVDDSQLPKDRFSAERLKGVDSTLKIQPAKLEDSAVYLCASSARQGRAEAFFGQGTRLTVV.

The chain carries TRBV7-2 and TRBJ2-5; no clear D gene. Germline values: CDR1 SGHTA, CDR2 FQGNSA. V lost 2 bases, J lost 2 bases, and 9 bases lay in between. The CDR3 is made up of 14 amino acids. CDR3 protein: CASSLRVIQETQYF. The CDR3 nucleotides read TGTGCCAGCAGCTTACGGGTAATTCAAGAGACCCAGTACTTC.

This chain links TRBV5-1 with TRBJ2-1; D might be TRBD2 (5 bases). Trimming pared 4 bases from V and 2 bases from J, leaving 19 bases between. CDR1 and CDR2 from the germline V gene are SGHRS and YFSETQ. CDR3 length: 17 residues. The CDR3 sequence is CASSQTTPGSPYNEQFF. Here the CDR3 DNA reads TGCGCCAGCAGCCAGACTACGCCTGGGTCCCCCTACAATGAGCAGTTCTTC.

J is TRBJ2-5 and V is TRBV12-5, with D unresolved. The CDR3 sequence is 14 residues long. Trimming took off 6 bases at V and 1 base at J, with 12 bases between the two ends. The germline V gene has CDR1 LGHNT and CDR2 FRNRAP. The CDR3 sequence is CASGIARPQETQYF. The CDR3 region has the DNA TGTGCTAGTGGAATTGCGCGGCCCCAAGAGACCCAGTACTTC.

V and J are TRBV4-2 and TRBJ2-1; D unclear. Germline V gene data show CDR1 as LGHNA and CDR2 as YNFKEQ. V dropped 1 base and J dropped 9 bases, with 7 bases sitting between them. The CDR3 length is 12 residues. CDR3 sequence (DNA): TGTGCCAGCAGCCAAGTTACTCGTGAGCAGTTCTTC. Protein: CASSQVTREQFF.